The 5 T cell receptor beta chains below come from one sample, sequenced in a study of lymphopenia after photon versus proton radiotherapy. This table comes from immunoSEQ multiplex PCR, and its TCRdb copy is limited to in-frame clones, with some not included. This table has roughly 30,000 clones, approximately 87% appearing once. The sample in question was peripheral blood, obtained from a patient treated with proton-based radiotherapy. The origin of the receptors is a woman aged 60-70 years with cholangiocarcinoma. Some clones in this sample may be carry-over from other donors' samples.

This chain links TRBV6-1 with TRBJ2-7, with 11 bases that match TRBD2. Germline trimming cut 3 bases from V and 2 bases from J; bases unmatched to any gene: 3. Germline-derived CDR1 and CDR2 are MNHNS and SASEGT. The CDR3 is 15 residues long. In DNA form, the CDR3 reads TGTGCCAGCAGTGAGAGACTAGCGGGACCCTACGAGCAGTACTTC. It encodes CASSERLAGPYEQYF.

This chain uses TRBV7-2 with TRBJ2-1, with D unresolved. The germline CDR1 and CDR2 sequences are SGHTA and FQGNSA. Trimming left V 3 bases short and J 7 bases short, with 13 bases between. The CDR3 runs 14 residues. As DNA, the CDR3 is TGTGCCAGCAGCTTTTTAGCCCTGCAGAATGAGCAGTTCTTC. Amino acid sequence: CASSFLALQNEQFF.

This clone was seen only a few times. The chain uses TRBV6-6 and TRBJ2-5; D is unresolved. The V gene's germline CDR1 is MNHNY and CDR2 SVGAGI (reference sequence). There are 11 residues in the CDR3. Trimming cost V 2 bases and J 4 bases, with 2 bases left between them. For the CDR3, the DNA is TGTGCCAGCAGTTACACAGAGACCCAGTACTTC. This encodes CASSYTETQYF.

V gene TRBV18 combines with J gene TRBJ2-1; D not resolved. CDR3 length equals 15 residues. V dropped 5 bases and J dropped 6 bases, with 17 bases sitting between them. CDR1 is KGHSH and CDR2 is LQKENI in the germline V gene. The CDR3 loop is CASSVSQEALNEQFF. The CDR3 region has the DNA TGTGCCAGCTCAGTAAGCCAAGAAGCTCTCAATGAGCAGTTCTTC.

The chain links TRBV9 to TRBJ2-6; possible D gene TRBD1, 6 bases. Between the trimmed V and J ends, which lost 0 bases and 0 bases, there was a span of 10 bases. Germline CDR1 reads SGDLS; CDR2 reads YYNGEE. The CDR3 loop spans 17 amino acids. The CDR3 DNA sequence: TGTGCCAGCAGCGTAGCAGGGGTCTACTCTGGGGCCAACGTCCTGACTTTC. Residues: CASSVAGVYSGANVLTF.